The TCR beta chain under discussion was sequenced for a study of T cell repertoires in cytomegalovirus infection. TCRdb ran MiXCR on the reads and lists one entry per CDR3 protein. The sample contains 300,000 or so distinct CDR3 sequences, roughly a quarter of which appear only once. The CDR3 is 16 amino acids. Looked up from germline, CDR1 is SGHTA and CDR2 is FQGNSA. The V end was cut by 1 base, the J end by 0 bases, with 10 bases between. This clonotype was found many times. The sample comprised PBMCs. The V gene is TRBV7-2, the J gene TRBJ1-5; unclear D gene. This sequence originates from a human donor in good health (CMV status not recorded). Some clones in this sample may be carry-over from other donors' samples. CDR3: CASSLETAYSNQPQHF. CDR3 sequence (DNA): TGTGCCAGCAGCTTAGAGACGGCTTATAGCAATCAGCCCCAGCATTTT.